The next 31 T cell receptor beta chains were all read from a single sample in a study of control samples from healthy donors and cancer patients. Profiled with immunoSEQ multiplex PCR; TCRdb holds only in-frame clones, not every one. The sample consists of about 79,000 clones, 93% of them appearing once. The specimen was PBMCs. These TCRs come from a middle-aged woman with lung cancer.

The chain recombines TRBV29-1 with TRBJ2-1, with D possibly TRBD2 on 5 matching bases. The CDR3 has 12 residues. Germline values: CDR1 SQVTM, CDR2 ANQGSEA. V was clipped by 3 bases and J by 8 bases, with 11 bases between them. This chain's CDR3 is CSVEAGVDEQFF. In nucleotides, the CDR3 is TGCAGCGTTGAGGCCGGGGTCGATGAGCAGTTCTTC.

This chain uses TRBV28 with TRBJ1-6; D ambiguous. V gave up 3 bases and J gave up 0 bases, with 6 bases separating them. Germline loops: CDR1 MDHEN, CDR2 SYDVKM. This CDR3 comprises 15 residues. CDR3 sequence (DNA): TGTGCCAGCAGTTTTGGGATCTCCTATAATTCACCCCTCCACTTT. Its protein product is CASSFGISYNSPLHF. Full variable domain (rest looked up from reference TRBV28 and TRBJ1-6): DVKVTQSSRYLVKRTGEKVFLECVQDMDHENMFWYRQDPGLGLRLIYFSYDVKMKEKGDIPEGYSVSREKKERFSLILESASTNQTSMYLCASSFGISYNSPLHFGNGTRLTVT.

V usage is TRBV19 and J usage is TRBJ1-2; D not certain. The CDR3 totals 15 residues. The germline V gene encodes CDR1 LNHDA and CDR2 SQIVND (reference sequence). Trimming removed 5 bases from V and 7 bases from J, with 20 bases in between. CDR3 region: CASSPAAARVGGYTF. The CDR3 DNA follows: TGTGCCAGTAGTCCCGCCGCGGCCCGGGTGGGTGGCTACACCTTC.

The genes are TRBV5-1 and TRBJ1-1; D not resolved. V was cut by 0 bases and J by 6 bases, with 15 bases left in between. The CDR3 runs 15 residues. CDR1 is SGHRS and CDR2 is YFSETQ in the germline V gene. The CDR3 region has the DNA TGCGCCAGCAGCTTGGAATACTCGGGATCCGCTGAAGCTTTCTTT. It specifies CASSLEYSGSAEAFF.

This clone was recorded only once. The rearrangement joins TRBV12-3 or TRBV12-4 to TRBJ1-5; D gene uncertain. Trimming stripped 3 bases from V and 6 bases from J, with 6 bases between. CDR3 length: 12 amino acids. CDR3 sequence reads: CASSFSSQPQHF. Written as DNA, the CDR3 is TGTGCCAGCAGTTTTTCCTCTCAGCCCCAGCATTTT.

J is TRBJ2-1 and V is TRBV19, with 9 bases that match TRBD2. CDR1 is LNHDA and CDR2 is SQIVND in the germline V gene (reference sequence). Unmatched junction bases numbered 4, after V lost 6 bases and J lost 1 base. The CDR3 has 15 amino acids. DNA for the CDR3: TGTGCCAGTAGCGTGAGCGGGGGGTCCTACAATGAGCAGTTCTTC. Protein: CASSVSGGSYNEQFF.

This clone was recorded once. This chain joins TRBV6-4 and TRBJ1-2; a weak D match, TRBD1 (6 bases). CDR1 and CDR2 (germline): MRHNA, SNTAGT. V lost 4 bases, J lost 1 base, and 19 bases lay in between. The CDR3 is 17 residues long. This chain's CDR3 is CASSGVGGTHDNYGYTF. The CDR3 DNA is TGTGCCAGCAGTGGCGTTGGCGGGACACATGATAACTATGGCTACACCTTC.

The chain is built from TRBV30 and TRBJ1-1; a possible D gene is TRBD1 (5 bases). Looked up from germline, CDR1 is GTSNPN and CDR2 is SVGIG (reference sequence). The CDR3 covers 13 residues. Trimming pared 4 bases from V and 6 bases from J, leaving 15 bases between. DNA of the CDR3: TGTGCCTGGACACAATTCGAACAGGCTGAAGCTTTCTTT. Its translation: CAWTQFEQAEAFF.

The chain is built from TRBV30 and TRBJ1-4, with D unclear. V gave up 0 bases and J gave up 8 bases, with 13 bases separating them. CDR3 length: 14 residues. CDR1 and CDR2 from the germline V gene are GTSNPN and SVGIG (reference sequence). CDR3 in amino acids: CAWSVKQLREKLFF. The CDR3 DNA is TGTGCCTGGAGTGTTAAGCAACTCCGGGAAAAACTGTTTTTT.

The rearrangement uses TRBV6-5 and TRBJ1-6; D may be TRBD1 (6 bases). Germline lookup yields CDR1 MNHEY and CDR2 SVGAGI. This CDR3 comprises 14 residues. V gave up 5 bases and J gave up 13 bases, with 18 bases separating them. The CDR3 DNA reads TGTGCCAGCAGTAGGGACACCGGAGGGCGGCCCCTCCACTTT. This gives the protein CASSRDTGGRPLHF.

CDR3 DNA: TGTGCCAGCTCACCGGGCAGGGATAACTATGGCTACACCTTC. Protein sequence: CASSPGRDNYGYTF. The chain employs TRBV18 and TRBJ1-2, with a possible D match to TRBD1 (5 bases). Germline-derived CDR1 and CDR2 are KGHSH and LQKENI. Trimming took off 3 bases at V and 1 base at J, with 9 bases between the two ends. CDR3 size: 14 residues.

The chain's CDR3 is CASSLVGGRSETQYF. CDR3 coding DNA: TGCGCCAGCAGCTTGGTAGGGGGGAGGTCGGAGACCCAGTACTTC. The chain employs TRBV5-1 and TRBJ2-5; TRBD1 or TRBD2 may be the D gene (6 bases each). V lost 0 bases, J lost 5 bases, and 14 bases lay in between. The CDR3 length is 15 residues. CDR1 is SGHRS, CDR2 YFSETQ, per germline.

The gene calls are TRBV28 and TRBJ2-7, with 9 nucleotides matching TRBD1. The ends lost 10 bases at V and 2 bases at J; junction bases unmatched: 6. The CDR3 runs 13 residues. Germline V gene lookup returns CDR1 MDHEN and CDR2 SYDVKM. CDR3 protein: CATAGQGAYEQYF. CDR3 bases: TGTGCCACGGCGGGACAGGGAGCCTACGAGCAGTACTTC.

This clone was observed a few times. The chain is built from TRBV6-6 and TRBJ1-1; D ambiguous. Germline assignment: CDR1 MNHNY and CDR2 SVGAGI (reference sequence). V was pared by 5 bases and J by 0 bases, with 10 bases between. CDR3 length equals 14 residues. The DNA of the CDR3 is TGTGCCAGCAGTACCGGGAAGTTGAACACTGAAGCTTTCTTT. This encodes CASSTGKLNTEAFF.

This chain uses TRBV10-1 with TRBJ2-5; the match to TRBD2 covers 7 bases. From germline, CDR1 is WNHNN and CDR2 SYGVQD (reference sequence). The J segment lost 2 bases and the V segment lost 0 bases, leaving 6 bases of the junction unmatched. The CDR3 runs to 16 residues. The CDR3 bases are TGCGCCAGCAGTGAGTCGTCTAGCGGTGTACAAGAGACCCAGTACTTC. Protein product: CASSESSSGVQETQYF.

The chain employs TRBV2 and TRBJ1-3; D ambiguous. Trimming removed 9 bases at V and 0 bases at J, with 9 bases between. The CDR3 is 13 residues long. CDR1 and CDR2 from the germline V gene are SNHLY and FYNNEI. The CDR3 reads CARRFPSGNTIYF. The CDR3 DNA sequence: TGTGCCAGGAGATTCCCCTCTGGAAACACCATATATTTT.

V usage is TRBV27 and J usage is TRBJ1-5, with D possibly matching TRBD1 (5 bases). CDR3 length equals 14 residues. Germline loops: CDR1 MNHEY, CDR2 SMNVEV (reference sequence). V lost 3 bases, J lost 0 bases, and 6 bases lay in between. The CDR3 sequence is CASSLGDSNQPQHF. The CDR3 bases are TGTGCCAGCAGTTTGGGGGATAGCAATCAGCCCCAGCATTTT.

Written as DNA, the CDR3 is TGTGCCAGCAGTCGGTCTAGCAATCAGCCCCAGCATTTT. It specifies CASSRSSNQPQHF. The genes are TRBV27 and TRBJ1-5; D gene ambiguous. Germline loops: CDR1 MNHEY, CDR2 SMNVEV (reference sequence). CDR3 size: 13 residues. Deletions cut 5 bases from V and 0 bases from J, with 5 bases between.

In its sample, this clone was seen once. The chain recombines TRBV19 with TRBJ1-1, with TRBD1 identical over 7 bases. Germline loops: CDR1 LNHDA, CDR2 SQIVND (reference sequence). The CDR3 has 13 residues. V shed 3 bases and J 4 bases; nucleotides not matched to a gene: 2. The DNA for the CDR3 is TGTGCCAGTAGTATCGACAGGGTCACTGAAGCTTTCTTT. The encoded protein is CASSIDRVTEAFF.

With regard to this clone: An end of the junction differs from the germline gene, which may be a read error. CDR3 residues: CASSSGLKYEQYF. CDR3 nucleotides: TGTGCTAGCAGCTCGGGACTCAAATACGAGCAGTACTTC. This sequence joins TRBV7-7 and TRBJ2-7; the D gene is possibly TRBD2 (6 bases). This CDR3 contains 13 residues. Germline loops: CDR1 SSHAT, CDR2 FNYEAQ (reference sequence).

The chain recombines TRBV12-3 or TRBV12-4 with TRBJ1-2, with D hard to call. V lost 4 bases and J 5 bases, leaving 8 bases between the germline ends. The CDR3 is made up of 12 amino acids. The CDR3 loop is CASSSPEYGYTF. The CDR3 DNA reads TGTGCCAGCAGTTCCCCGGAGTATGGCTACACCTTC.

The V gene is TRBV6-4, the J gene TRBJ2-2; D gene unclear. V shed 2 bases and J shed 6 bases, with 7 bases lying between them. The germline V gene encodes CDR1 MRHNA and CDR2 SNTAGT. The CDR3 is 13 amino acids. CDR3 sequence: CASSDRPAGELFF. The CDR3 region has the DNA TGTGCCAGCAGTGACCGCCCGGCCGGGGAGCTGTTTTTT.

The rearrangement links TRBV13 to TRBJ2-7, with TRBD1 matching over 11 bases. This CDR3 comprises 16 residues. With 5 bases clipped from V and 3 bases from J, the junction kept 9 bases outside the gene matches. Germline CDR1 and CDR2: PRHDT and FYEKMQ (reference sequence). The CDR3 spells CASSPEGGTGGYEQYF. The CDR3 DNA follows: TGTGCCAGCAGCCCTGAAGGAGGGACAGGGGGCTACGAGCAGTACTTC.

The chain is built from TRBV7-9 and TRBJ2-7, with D perhaps given as TRBD1 or TRBD2 (5 bases each). Trimming pared 0 bases from V and 3 bases from J, leaving 6 bases between. Germline CDR1 reads SEHNR; CDR2 reads FQNEAQ (reference sequence). The CDR3 is 13 amino acids. This CDR3 is CASSLAGDYEQYF. CDR3 coding DNA: TGTGCCAGCAGCTTAGCGGGGGACTACGAGCAGTACTTC.

The V call is TRBV29-1, the J call TRBJ2-4, with unresolved D. Germline V lookup: CDR1 SQVTM, CDR2 ANQGSEA. CDR3 length: 13 amino acids. V gave up 2 bases and J gave up 1 base, with 6 bases separating them. The CDR3 coding sequence is TGCAGCGTTGAACGGGCGGCCAAAAACATTCAGTACTTC. As protein: CSVERAAKNIQYF.

The chain uses TRBV5-4 and TRBJ2-7; 7 nucleotides agree with TRBD2. CDR3 size: 16 residues. V was clipped by 5 bases and J by 2 bases; unmatched bases: 13. Per the germline V gene, CDR1 is SGHNT and CDR2 is YYREEE (reference sequence). The CDR3 nucleotides read TGTGCCAGCAGGATGGGGGGGGTTGGAAGAGCCTACGAGCAGTACTTC. Encoded protein: CASRMGGVGRAYEQYF.

This clone appeared once. The chain employs TRBV19 and TRBJ2-7; D not certain. V lost 6 bases, J lost 2 bases, and 20 bases lay in between. This CDR3 region has 16 residues. The germline gives CDR1 LNHDA, CDR2 SQIVND (reference sequence). CDR3 protein: CASRLVGGPGTYEQYF. CDR3 nucleotides: TGTGCCAGTAGGTTGGTCGGCGGCCCTGGTACCTACGAGCAGTACTTC.

The gene calls are TRBV4-1 and TRBJ2-1, with a weak D call TRBD2 (7 bases). The germline V and J ends were trimmed by 0 bases and 12 bases, with 12 bases remaining between them. Germline V gene data show CDR1 as MGHRA and CDR2 as YSYEKL. The CDR3 extends over 13 amino acids. DNA for the CDR3: TGCGCCAGCAGCCAAGATCTGGGAGGGGGGCAGTTCTTC. Its translation is CASSQDLGGGQFF.

The rearrangement joins TRBV28 to TRBJ1-3; a weak D match, TRBD1 (5 bases). The CDR3 loop spans 14 amino acids. The germline V gene encodes CDR1 MDHEN and CDR2 SYDVKM. The V end was cut by 4 bases, the J end by 4 bases, with 11 bases between. This chain's CDR3 is CASSSRVSGNTIYF. In DNA, the CDR3 is TGTGCCAGCAGTTCCAGGGTTTCCGGAAACACCATATATTTT.

The chain couples TRBV19 to TRBJ1-1; D gene uncertain. Germline CDR1 is LNHDA and CDR2 is SQIVND (reference sequence). V shed 6 bases and J shed 4 bases, with 9 bases lying between them. The CDR3 is 12 amino acids. CDR3 protein: CASRGRGTEAFF. The CDR3 DNA follows: TGTGCCAGTAGAGGGAGAGGCACTGAAGCTTTCTTT.

The chain uses TRBV2 and TRBJ2-2, with 8 bases fitting TRBD1. The CDR3 is 14 amino acids. The trim removed 11 bases at V and 1 base at J, leaving 6 bases unmatched. Germline CDR1 and CDR2: SNHLY and FYNNEI. The CDR3 loop reads CAGKDRVNTGELFF. In nucleotides, the CDR3 is TGTGCCGGAAAGGACAGGGTGAACACCGGGGAGCTGTTTTTT.